The 32 T cell receptor beta chains given below trace back to one sample, sequenced in a study of shared clonotypes between healthy human individuals. TCRdb keeps only in-frame clones here, not all; method: immunoSEQ multiplex PCR. The table has 150,000 to 200,000 clones, 66% seen once; the top ten hold 10%. The sample was memory CD4+ T cells sorted from blood. Noted subset: CD45RA-negative fraction. These receptors were obtained from a man aged 25-40 years in good health.

The genes are TRBV19 and TRBJ2-3, with TRBD2 matching over 9 bases. Trimming cost V 5 bases and J 4 bases; bases outside gene matches: 7. The CDR3 is 15 amino acids. Germline CDR1 LNHDA, CDR2 SQIVND (reference sequence). Here the CDR3 reads CASSSGSGSSDTQYF. The CDR3 region has the DNA TGTGCCAGTAGTTCGGGTAGCGGGAGTTCAGATACGCAGTATTTT. The full variable domain, with the rest looked up from reference TRBV19 and TRBJ2-3, is DGGITQSPKYLFRKEGQNVTLSCEQNLNHDAMYWYRQDPGQGLRLIYYSQIVNDFQKGDIAEGYSVSREKKESFPLTVTSAQKNPTAFYLCASSSGSGSSDTQYFGPGTRLTVL.

For this clone: Other DNA sequences within the sample encode an identical CDR3. The V call is TRBV9, the J call TRBJ2-3, with unresolved D. The CDR3 has 12 residues. V lost 0 bases and J lost 5, with 4 bases in between. Germline V gives CDR1 SGDLS, CDR2 YYNGEE. CDR3 sequence (DNA): TGTGCCAGCAGCGTAGTAGGAGATACGCAGTATTTT. It encodes CASSVVGDTQYF.

This sequence joins TRBV4-3 and TRBJ2-3, with D perhaps matching TRBD2 (6 bases). Trimming pared 1 base from V and 6 bases from J, leaving 8 bases between. The CDR3 loop spans 13 amino acids. Germline V gene lookup returns CDR1 LGHNA and CDR2 YSLEER. CDR3: CASSQASEDTQYF. CDR3 sequence (DNA): TGCGCCAGCAGCCAAGCTAGCGAGGATACGCAGTATTTT.

This chain links TRBV28 with TRBJ2-7; TRBD1 matches at 9 bases. The CDR3 is 16 amino acids. V gave up 3 bases and J gave up 2 bases; unmatched junction bases: 8. Germline V gives CDR1 MDHEN, CDR2 SYDVKM. The CDR3 loop reads CASSFTGTGNTYEQYF. CDR3 sequence (DNA): TGTGCCAGCAGTTTTACCGGGACAGGGAATACCTACGAGCAGTACTTC.

The genes are TRBV30 and TRBJ1-3; the D is unclear. This CDR3 has 16 amino acids. V lost 6 bases and J 1 base, leaving 19 bases between the germline ends. Germline CDR1 reads GTSNPN; CDR2 reads SVGIG (reference sequence). CDR3 residues: CACLNPQKISGNTIYF. In DNA, the CDR3 is TGTGCCTGCCTAAACCCTCAAAAAATTTCTGGAAACACCATATATTTT.

The rearrangement links TRBV27 to TRBJ2-1, with 11 bases lining up with TRBD1. V lost 7 bases and J lost 4; bases outside the gene matches: 9. CDR1 and CDR2 (germline): MNHEY, SMNVEV (reference sequence). The CDR3 sequence is 16 residues long. The CDR3 spells CASNPSGTGGYNEQFF. The CDR3 DNA follows: TGTGCCAGCAACCCTTCCGGGACAGGGGGATACAATGAGCAGTTCTTC.

The V call is TRBV15, the J call TRBJ2-5, with 7 bases identical to TRBD2. J gave up 1 base and V 1 base, and 3 bases lay outside the gene matches. Germline-derived CDR1 and CDR2 are LNHNV and YYDKDF (reference sequence). This CDR3 spans 15 amino acids. CDR3 amino acids: CATSRAGGLQETQYF. The DNA for the CDR3 is TGTGCCACCAGCAGAGCGGGAGGCCTCCAAGAGACCCAGTACTTC. Full variable domain (missing parts from reference TRBV15 and TRBJ2-5): DAMVIQNPRYQVTQFGKPVTLSCSQTLNHNVMYWYQQKSSQAPKLLFHYYDKDFNNEADTPDNFQSRRPNTSFCFLDIRSPGLGDTAMYLCATSRAGGLQETQYFGPGTRLLVL.

Points on this clone: At the DNA level, this CDR3 is encoded by other sequences in the same sample as well. V gene TRBV7-2 combines with J gene TRBJ1-5; TRBD1 matches 7 bases. The CDR3 has 13 residues. Germline V CDR1 and CDR2: SGHTA, FQGNSA. Germline trimming cut 5 bases from V and 4 bases from J; bases unmatched to any gene: 2. The CDR3 loop is CASSIRGNQPQHF. The CDR3 region has the DNA TGTGCCAGCAGCATCAGGGGGAATCAGCCCCAGCATTTT.

CDR3 sequence reads: CASSLVGGTANEQFF. As DNA, the CDR3 is TGTGCCAGCAGCTTGGTGGGGGGGACAGCTAATGAGCAGTTCTTC. The V gene is TRBV5-4, the J gene TRBJ2-1; tentatively, D is TRBD1 or TRBD2 (7 bases each). The CDR3 is 15 amino acids. The germline gives CDR1 SGHNT, CDR2 YYREEE (reference sequence). Between the trimmed V and J ends, which lost 0 bases and 7 bases, there was a span of 14 bases.

J is TRBJ2-1 and V is TRBV7-8; D gene ambiguous. Germline V gives CDR1 SGHVS, CDR2 FQNEAQ. The V gene lost 1 base and the J gene lost 0 bases, with 16 bases spanning the gap. This CDR3 is 18 amino acids long. The CDR3 bases are TGTGCCAGCAGCTTAGTTTCTTATCGAAAAAACTCCTACAATGAGCAGTTCTTC. Protein sequence: CASSLVSYRKNSYNEQFF.

This clone has only one observation. The CDR3 DNA reads TGTGCCAGCAGCTTAAGGACGGGAAGCGGGAAGGGAACAGATACGCAGTATTTT. Its protein product is CASSLRTGSGKGTDTQYF. This chain links TRBV11-2 with TRBJ2-3; 7 nucleotides line up with TRBD2. The CDR3 length is 18 residues. With 2 bases clipped from V and 3 bases from J, the junction kept 14 bases outside the gene matches. CDR1 is SGHAT and CDR2 is FQNNGV in the germline V gene.

This clone was detected ten times or more. The V gene is TRBV25-1, the J gene TRBJ2-2; possible D gene TRBD2, 7 bases. Trimming pared 5 bases from V and 4 bases from J, leaving 17 bases between. The CDR3 totals 16 residues. CDR1 is MGHDK and CDR2 is SYGVNS in the germline V gene. CDR3 loop: CASSRGAATSTGELFF. In nucleotides, the CDR3 is TGTGCCAGCAGTCGGGGGGCGGCAACGAGCACCGGGGAGCTGTTTTTT.

This clone was counted only a few times. The gene calls are TRBV28 and TRBJ2-2; TRBD1 agrees at 10 bases. CDR3 size: 17 residues. Germline lookup yields CDR1 MDHEN and CDR2 SYDVKM. V dropped 9 bases and J dropped 4; count of bases not matched to a gene: 14. For the CDR3, the DNA is TGTGCCAGTCGGGACAGGGGCGTACGTGACGGCACCGGGGAGCTGTTTTTT. This sequence encodes CASRDRGVRDGTGELFF.

This clone has more than one count but fewer than ten. The chain employs TRBV5-1 and TRBJ1-2; a possible D gene is TRBD1 (5 bases). Trimming shortened V by 3 bases and J by 4 bases, and 25 bases separated the two germline ends. This CDR3 is built from 18 residues. The germline V gene encodes CDR1 SGHRS and CDR2 YFSETQ. The chain's CDR3 is CASSSRAPTELRSYGYTF. The DNA for the CDR3 is TGCGCCAGCAGCTCCCGTGCTCCGACAGAACTGAGAAGCTATGGCTACACCTTC.

The chain couples TRBV5-1 to TRBJ2-5; TRBD2 matches 9 bases. J was trimmed by 5 bases and V by 4 bases; bases with no gene match: 6. This CDR3 has 14 amino acids. Germline CDR1 SGHRS, CDR2 YFSETQ. This CDR3 is CASSQIAGAETQYF. CDR3 DNA sequence: TGCGCCAGCAGCCAAATAGCGGGAGCCGAGACCCAGTACTTC.

This clone was counted only a few times. The chain has TRBV30 and TRBJ2-3, with D perhaps TRBD2 (6 bases). Germline CDR1 GTSNPN, CDR2 SVGIG (reference sequence). The CDR3 sequence is 15 residues long. V shed 3 bases and J shed 6 bases, with 19 bases lying between them. The CDR3 DNA reads TGTGCCTGGAGCCACGGAGGGCTAACCAGGGATACGCAGTATTTT. Translated: CAWSHGGLTRDTQYF.

The table lists this clone with a few counts. The genes are TRBV15 and TRBJ2-5, with D tentatively TRBD1 (6 bases). CDR1 and CDR2 (germline): LNHNV, YYDKDF (reference sequence). V lost 1 base and J 0 bases, leaving 6 bases between the germline ends. The CDR3 contains 14 residues. The CDR3 is CATSRGDNQETQYF. As DNA, the CDR3 is TGTGCCACCAGCAGAGGGGACAACCAAGAGACCCAGTACTTC.

The chain combines TRBV10-3 with TRBJ2-3; 8 bases fit TRBD2. This CDR3 has 15 amino acids. Trimming cost V 4 bases and J 3 bases; bases outside gene matches: 6. CDR1 ENHRY and CDR2 SYGVKD come from the germline V gene. The CDR3 region is CAISGDSGETDTQYF. The CDR3 coding sequence is TGTGCCATCAGTGGAGATAGCGGGGAAACAGATACGCAGTATTTT.

The rearrangement joins TRBV5-4 to TRBJ2-7; 10 nucleotides agree with TRBD2. V trimming: 0 bases; J trimming: 3 bases; junction bases outside the gene matches: 3. The CDR3 is made up of 15 amino acids. Germline CDR1 and CDR2: SGHNT and YYREEE (reference sequence). CDR3 coding DNA: TGTGCCAGCAGCTTGGCCGGACTAGCGGACTACGAGCAGTACTTC. Translation: CASSLAGLADYEQYF.

J is TRBJ2-2 and V is TRBV5-1, with 8 nucleotides matching TRBD1. After removal of 1 base from V and 7 bases from J, the junction contained 9 bases not matched to a gene. This CDR3 has 16 residues. The V gene's germline CDR1 is SGHRS and CDR2 YFSETQ. CDR3 nucleotide sequence: TGCGCCAGCAGCTTGACGGTTCAGGGGGCAGGCGGGGAGCTGTTTTTT. This sequence encodes CASSLTVQGAGGELFF.

The chain combines TRBV14 with TRBJ1-1, with TRBD1 matching over 7 bases. The germline V gene encodes CDR1 SGHDN and CDR2 FVKESK. J gave up 10 bases and V 6 bases, and 14 bases lay outside the gene matches. The CDR3 contains 14 residues. CDR3 sequence: CASSQTGTRSRAFF. Here the CDR3 DNA reads TGTGCCAGCAGTCAGACAGGGACGAGATCCAGAGCTTTCTTT.

The sample holds one count of this clone. This chain links TRBV28 with TRBJ1-5; no clear D gene. V was shortened by 6 bases and J by 4 bases, with 10 bases between the two germline ends. The germline gives CDR1 MDHEN, CDR2 SYDVKM. The CDR3 is 13 residues long. CDR3 amino acids: CASRTATNQPQHF. The CDR3 nucleotides are TGTGCCAGCAGAACAGCAACTAATCAGCCCCAGCATTTT.

This rearrangement joins TRBV27 to TRBJ2-2, with 8 nucleotides matching TRBD2. The trim removed 5 bases at V and 4 bases at J, leaving 9 bases unmatched. This CDR3 spans 16 amino acids. Germline CDR1 and CDR2: MNHEY and SMNVEV (reference sequence). The CDR3 DNA reads as TGTGCCAGCAGTCGTAACGGGAGGGCCTCCACCGGGGAGCTGTTTTTT. Protein: CASSRNGRASTGELFF.

This clone was picked up a small number of times. This rearrangement joins TRBV5-6 to TRBJ1-5, with D possibly matching TRBD1 (6 bases). The length of the CDR3 is 17 residues. Germline assignment: CDR1 SGHDT and CDR2 YYEEEE. With 1 base removed from V and 4 bases from J, the gap between germline ends came to 18 bases. The CDR3, as DNA: TGTGCCAGCAGCTTGCATTTCCTACAGGGCAGGAATCAGCCCCAGCATTTT. Translated, it gives CASSLHFLQGRNQPQHF.

This chain uses TRBV18 with TRBJ1-4; maybe TRBD1 (6 bases). The CDR3 has 15 amino acids. CDR1 and CDR2 from the germline V gene are KGHSH and LQKENI. V lost 6 bases and J lost 1, with 12 bases in between. The CDR3 DNA follows: TGTGCCAGCTCTCAGGGGAGTTTAACTAATGAAAAACTGTTTTTT. It specifies CASSQGSLTNEKLFF.

The J gene is TRBJ1-1, the V gene TRBV27; TRBD1 might be the D (6 bases). The V gene lost 3 bases and the J gene lost 1 base, with 9 bases spanning the gap. CDR3 length: 14 residues. The germline V gene encodes CDR1 MNHEY and CDR2 SMNVEV (reference sequence). DNA of the CDR3: TGTGCCAGCAGTTTCAGGGGACGGAACACTGAAGCTTTCTTT. Protein sequence: CASSFRGRNTEAFF.

This clone was recorded a few times. The rearrangement links TRBV11-2 to TRBJ2-7, with D perhaps TRBD2 (5 bases). There are 14 residues in the CDR3. V was clipped by 5 bases and J by 2 bases, with 13 bases between them. Germline V gives CDR1 SGHAT, CDR2 FQNNGV. The CDR3 sequence: CASSGRAEPYEQYF. The CDR3 region has the DNA TGTGCCAGCAGCGGGAGAGCAGAACCCTACGAGCAGTACTTC.

This chain uses TRBV9 with TRBJ2-1; 8 nucleotides match TRBD2. This CDR3 has 18 amino acids. Germline V lookup: CDR1 SGDLS, CDR2 YYNGEE. Trimming took 1 base from V and 9 from J; bases not matched to a gene: 18. The CDR3: CASSVKRSSGPPVAEQFF. The DNA for the CDR3 is TGTGCCAGCAGCGTAAAGCGGTCTAGCGGGCCCCCGGTGGCTGAGCAGTTCTTC.

V is TRBV10-2 and J is TRBJ2-7; D remains ambiguous. The CDR3 extends over 15 amino acids. The germline V gene encodes CDR1 WSHSY and CDR2 SAAADI. Trimming removed 3 bases from V and 2 bases from J, with 14 bases in between. The CDR3 loop reads CASSDGMGPTYEQYF. Here the CDR3 DNA reads TGCGCCAGCAGTGATGGAATGGGTCCGACCTACGAGCAGTACTTC.

This sequence joins TRBV9 and TRBJ2-2; 9 bases align to TRBD2. Germline assignment: CDR1 SGDLS and CDR2 YYNGEE. This CDR3 contains 15 residues. J was trimmed by 5 bases and V by 3 bases; bases with no gene match: 5. In DNA form, the CDR3 reads TGTGCCAGCAGCGCTCTAGCGGGAAGTACCGGGGAGCTGTTTTTT. It translates to CASSALAGSTGELFF.

This chain joins TRBV6-1 and TRBJ2-1; weak D call: TRBD2 (5 bases). V lost 0 bases, J lost 4 bases, and 10 bases lay in between. Germline V lookup: CDR1 MNHNS, CDR2 SASEGT. The CDR3 length is 15 residues. CDR3 nucleotides: TGTGCCAGCAGTGAAGCGGGAGAGGGATACAATGAGCAGTTCTTC. This gives the protein CASSEAGEGYNEQFF.

V gene TRBV25-1 combines with J gene TRBJ1-3; 10 bases align to TRBD1. V was clipped by 9 bases and J by 0 bases; unmatched bases: 11. Germline CDR1 reads MGHDK; CDR2 reads SYGVNS. The CDR3 is 17 amino acids. Here the CDR3 reads CARRDRGPNSSGNTIYF. The CDR3, as DNA: TGTGCCAGACGGGACAGGGGCCCGAATAGCTCTGGAAACACCATATATTTT.